One and the same sample provided the 7 T cell receptor beta chains below, sequenced in a study of OX40 agonist ivuxolimab in advanced cancers. TCRdb keeps only in-frame clones here, not all; method: immunoSEQ multiplex PCR. The sample includes around 100,000 clones, 90% to 95% seen only once; the top ten take about 2.4%. The sequencing used CD4+ or CD8+ T cells sorted from blood, collected in a trial of the OX40 agonist ivuxolimab. The origin of the receptors is an adult with an advanced solid tumor such as melanoma, head and neck, liver or kidney cancer.

This clone appeared a single time. J is TRBJ2-7 and V is TRBV14, with 7 bases aligning to TRBD1. CDR1 SGHDN and CDR2 FVKESK come from the germline V gene. The CDR3 extends over 12 amino acids. V trimming: 0 bases; J trimming: 9 bases; junction bases outside the gene matches: 2. The CDR3 DNA reads TGTGCCAGCAGCCAAGAGCGACAGGGGCAGTACTTC. Translating it yields CASSQERQGQYF.

The J gene is TRBJ1-2, the V gene TRBV11-3; a weak D match, TRBD1 (5 bases). V was trimmed by 1 base and J by 2 bases, leaving 8 bases between them. The germline gives CDR1 SGHNT, CDR2 YENEEA. The CDR3 covers 14 residues. CDR3 bases: TGTGCCAGCAGCTTAGGGACACTCAACTATGGCTACACCTTC. It is translated as CASSLGTLNYGYTF.

The J gene is TRBJ1-5, the V gene TRBV10-3; 7 bases line up with TRBD1. The CDR3 totals 14 residues. Per germline, CDR1 ENHRY and CDR2 SYGVKD. V shed 5 bases and J 3 bases; nucleotides not matched to a gene: 4. CDR3 amino acids: CAISPGGDNQPQHF. CDR3 sequence (DNA): TGTGCCATCAGTCCAGGGGGTGACAATCAGCCCCAGCATTTT.

V gene TRBV5-6 combines with J gene TRBJ2-1, with D unresolved. Trimming took off 5 bases at V and 8 bases at J, with 11 bases between the two ends. CDR3 size: 12 residues. Germline V gene lookup returns CDR1 SGHDT and CDR2 YYEEEE. CDR3 sequence: CASRGISYEQFF. CDR3 bases: TGTGCCAGCAGAGGCATCAGTTATGAGCAGTTCTTC.

In the case of this clone: The same CDR3 arises from other DNA sequences in this sample as well. The chain is built from TRBV7-9 and TRBJ1-4, with 7 bases lining up with TRBD1. Unmatched junction bases numbered 1, after V lost 1 base and J lost 8 bases. CDR1 and CDR2 from the germline V gene are SEHNR and FQNEAQ (reference sequence). The length of the CDR3 is 13 residues. The CDR3 protein is CASSLGTGEKLFF. Here the CDR3 DNA reads TGTGCCAGCAGCTTAGGGACAGGAGAAAAACTGTTTTTT.

The chain has TRBV19 and TRBJ1-1; 9 bases fit TRBD1. This CDR3 has 14 amino acids. CDR1 and CDR2 from the germline V gene are LNHDA and SQIVND (reference sequence). V lost 6 bases, J lost 5 bases, and 7 bases stayed unmatched. Here the CDR3 reads CASRVQGARTEAFF. CDR3 in DNA: TGTGCCAGTAGGGTACAGGGGGCACGGACTGAAGCTTTCTTT.

V and J are TRBV7-9 and TRBJ2-5; D not resolved. Germline lookup yields CDR1 SEHNR and CDR2 FQNEAQ (reference sequence). CDR3 size: 13 residues. V was clipped by 1 base and J by 1 base, with 4 bases between them. CDR3 sequence (DNA): TGTGCCAGCAGCTTAGGAGGCCAAGAGACCCAGTACTTC. This sequence encodes CASSLGGQETQYF.